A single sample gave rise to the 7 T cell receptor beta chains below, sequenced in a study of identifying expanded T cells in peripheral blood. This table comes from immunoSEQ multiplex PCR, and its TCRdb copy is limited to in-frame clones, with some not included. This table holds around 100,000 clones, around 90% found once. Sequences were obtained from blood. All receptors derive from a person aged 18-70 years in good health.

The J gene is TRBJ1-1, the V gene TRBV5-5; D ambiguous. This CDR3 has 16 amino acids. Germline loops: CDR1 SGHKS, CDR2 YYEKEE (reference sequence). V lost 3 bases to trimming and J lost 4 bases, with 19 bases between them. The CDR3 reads CASSYEARVRVTEAFF. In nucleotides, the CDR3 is TGTGCCAGCAGCTACGAAGCAAGAGTCCGGGTCACTGAAGCTTTCTTT.

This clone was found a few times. The CDR3 sequence is CASSLAGVLTEAFF. The CDR3 nucleotides read TGTGCCAGCAGCTTAGCGGGGGTGTTGACTGAAGCTTTCTTT. V gene TRBV7-8 combines with J gene TRBJ1-1, with a possible D match to TRBD1 (5 bases). The germline V gene has CDR1 SGHVS and CDR2 FQNEAQ. V was pared by 0 bases and J by 5 bases, with 10 bases between. The CDR3 extends over 14 amino acids.

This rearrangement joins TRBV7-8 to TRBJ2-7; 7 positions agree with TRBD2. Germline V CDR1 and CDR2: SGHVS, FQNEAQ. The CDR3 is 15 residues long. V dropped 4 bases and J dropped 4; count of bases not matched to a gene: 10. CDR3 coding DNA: TGTGCCAGCAGCTGGGGAGGGAATTGGCCTTACGAGCAGTACTTC. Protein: CASSWGGNWPYEQYF.

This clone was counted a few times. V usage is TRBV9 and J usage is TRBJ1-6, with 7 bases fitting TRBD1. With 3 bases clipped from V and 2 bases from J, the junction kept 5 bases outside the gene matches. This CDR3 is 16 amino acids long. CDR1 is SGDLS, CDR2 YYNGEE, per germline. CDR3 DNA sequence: TGTGCCAGCAGCGAGGGGGCTCTAGCCTATAATTCACCCCTCCACTTT. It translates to CASSEGALAYNSPLHF.

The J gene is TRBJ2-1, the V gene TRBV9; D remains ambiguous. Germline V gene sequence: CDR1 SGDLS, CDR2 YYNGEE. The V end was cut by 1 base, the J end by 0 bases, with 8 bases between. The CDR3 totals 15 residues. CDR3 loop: CASSVLSNSYNEQFF. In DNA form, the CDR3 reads TGTGCCAGCAGCGTATTGAGCAACTCCTACAATGAGCAGTTCTTC.

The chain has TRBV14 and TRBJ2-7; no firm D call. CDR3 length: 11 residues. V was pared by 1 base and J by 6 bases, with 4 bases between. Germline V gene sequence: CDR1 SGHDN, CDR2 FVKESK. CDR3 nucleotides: TGTGCCAGCAGCCAAGGTAGCGAGCAGTACTTC. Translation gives CASSQGSEQYF.

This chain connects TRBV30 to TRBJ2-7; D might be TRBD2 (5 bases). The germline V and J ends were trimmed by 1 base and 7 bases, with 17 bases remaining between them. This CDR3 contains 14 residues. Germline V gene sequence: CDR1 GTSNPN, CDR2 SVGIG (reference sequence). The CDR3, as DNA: TGTGCCTGGAGTGGCGTCGGGCGGTCGGGGGAGCAGTACTTC. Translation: CAWSGVGRSGEQYF.